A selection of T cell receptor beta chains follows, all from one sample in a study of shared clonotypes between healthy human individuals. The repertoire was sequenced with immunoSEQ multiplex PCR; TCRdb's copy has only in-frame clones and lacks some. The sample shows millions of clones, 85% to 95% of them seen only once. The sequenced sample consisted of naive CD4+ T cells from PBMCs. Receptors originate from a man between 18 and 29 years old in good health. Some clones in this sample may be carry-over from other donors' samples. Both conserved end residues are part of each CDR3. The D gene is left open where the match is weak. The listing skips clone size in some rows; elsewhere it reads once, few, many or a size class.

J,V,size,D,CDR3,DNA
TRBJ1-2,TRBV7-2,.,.,CASSLASGTLNYGYTF,TGTGCCAGCAGCCTAGCCTCCGGGACACTTAACTATGGCTACACCTTC
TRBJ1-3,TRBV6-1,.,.,CASSDQTLVGNTIYF,TGTGCCAGCAGTGATCAGACGCTTGTAGGAAACACCATATATTTT
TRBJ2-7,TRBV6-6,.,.,CASSYETTYEQYF,TGTGCCAGCAGTTACGAGACAACCTACGAGCAGTACTTC
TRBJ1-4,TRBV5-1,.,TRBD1,CASSLMGQGEKLFF,TGCGCCAGCAGCTTAATGGGACAGGGTGAAAAACTGTTTTTT
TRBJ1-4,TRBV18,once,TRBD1,CASSPSRGGTNEKLFF,TGTGCCAGCTCACCATCGAGAGGGGGCACTAATGAAAAACTGTTTTTT
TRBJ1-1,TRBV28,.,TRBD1,CASSLGQGRNEAFF,TGTGCCAGCAGTTTAGGACAGGGGCGAAATGAAGCTTTCTTT
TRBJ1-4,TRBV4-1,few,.,CASSQVKGNELFF,TGCGCCAGCAGCCAAGTAAAGGGTAATGAACTGTTTTTT
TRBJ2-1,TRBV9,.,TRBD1,CASSVAQGQGFVEQFF,TGTGCCAGCAGCGTAGCTCAGGGACAGGGGTTTGTTGAGCAGTTCTTC
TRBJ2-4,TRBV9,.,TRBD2,CASSVAGGGKNIQYF,TGTGCCAGCAGCGTAGCGGGAGGGGGGAAAAACATTCAGTACTTC
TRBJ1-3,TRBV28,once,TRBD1,CASSRGLSGNTIYF,TGTGCCAGCAGTAGGGGGCTCTCTGGAAACACCATATATTTT
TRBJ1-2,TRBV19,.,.,CASSMAVSYGYTF,TGTGCCAGTAGTATGGCAGTTTCCTATGGCTACACCTTC
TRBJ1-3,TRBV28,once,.,CASSSSTGSPGNTIYF,TGTGCCAGCAGTTCCTCGACAGGATCCCCTGGAAACACCATATATTTT
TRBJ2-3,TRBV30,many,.,CAWSVFLPGMETQYF,TGTGCCTGGAGTGTATTCCTCCCGGGTATGGAGACGCAGTATTTT
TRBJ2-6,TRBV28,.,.,CASKSGANVLTF,TGTGCCAGCAAAAGCGGGGCCAACGTCCTGACTTTC
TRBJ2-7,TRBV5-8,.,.,CASSLSSYEQYF,TGTGCCAGCAGCCTAAGCTCCTACGAGCAGTACTTC
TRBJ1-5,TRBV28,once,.,CASSPPGVSNQPQHF,TGTGCCAGCAGTCCACCCGGGGTTAGCAATCAGCCCCAGCATTTT
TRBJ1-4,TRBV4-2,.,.,CASSQGGTYNEKLFF,TGTGCCAGCAGCCAAGGGGGGACCTATAATGAAAAACTGTTTTTT
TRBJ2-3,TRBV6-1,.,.,CATTKGTHTDTQYF,TGTGCCACCACCAAGGGGACCCACACAGATACGCAGTATTTT
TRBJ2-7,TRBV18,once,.,CASSQARVMSYEQYF,TGTGCCAGCTCACAAGCCAGGGTGATGTCCTACGAGCAGTACTTC
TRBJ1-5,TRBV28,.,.,CASSLVRNSGGDQPQHF,TGTGCCAGCAGCTTAGTTAGGAATTCGGGAGGTGATCAGCCCCAGCATTTT
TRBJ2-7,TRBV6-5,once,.,CASSYSTWVNEQYF,TGTGCCAGCAGTTACTCGACGTGGGTCAACGAGCAGTACTTC
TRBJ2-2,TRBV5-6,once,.,CASSLGPPGPGDTGELFF,TGTGCCAGCAGCCTGGGACCTCCTGGGCCGGGGGACACCGGGGAGCTGTTTTTT
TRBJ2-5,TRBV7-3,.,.,CASSPRQQETQYF,TGTGCCAGCAGCCCCAGACAGCAAGAGACCCAGTACTTC
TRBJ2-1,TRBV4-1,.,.,CASSQDPGRVQNEQFF,TGCGCCAGCAGCCAAGATCCCGGCAGGGTTCAGAATGAGCAGTTCTTC
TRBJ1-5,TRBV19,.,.,CASSIPQGQPQHF,TGTGCCAGTAGTATCCCCCAGGGTCAGCCCCAGCATTTT
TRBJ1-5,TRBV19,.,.,CASSIAGGNQPQHF,TGTGCCAGTAGTATAGCGGGGGGAAATCAGCCCCAGCATTTT
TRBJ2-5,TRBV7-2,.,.,CASSLGGEPQETQYF,TGTGCCAGCAGCTTAGGCGGCGAACCCCAAGAGACCCAGTACTTC
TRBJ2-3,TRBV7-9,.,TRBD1,CASSPNRGDTQYF,TGTGCCAGCAGCCCGAACAGGGGAGATACGCAGTATTTT
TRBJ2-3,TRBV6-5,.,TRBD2,CASSYQRERDTQYF,TGTGCCAGCAGTTACCAGCGGGAGAGAGATACGCAGTATTTT
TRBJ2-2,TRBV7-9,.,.,CASSGYPSEFGELFF,TGTGCCAGCAGCGGCTACCCTTCGGAATTCGGGGAGCTGTTTTTT
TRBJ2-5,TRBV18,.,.,CASSPRRSQETQYF,TGTGCCAGCTCACCACGAAGATCTCAAGAGACCCAGTACTTC
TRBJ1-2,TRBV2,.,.,CASSPTQIRQLYGYTF,TGTGCCAGCAGTCCGACACAGATCAGACAGCTCTATGGCTACACCTTC